The 30 T cell receptor beta chains given below trace back to one sample, sequenced in a study of T cell responses to AZD1222 COVID-19 vaccine. This table comes from immunoSEQ multiplex PCR, and its TCRdb copy is limited to in-frame clones, with some not included. The sample consists of some 140,000 clones, roughly nine tenths of them appearing once. Sequencing used peripheral blood, obtained on day 0 of MenACWY control vaccination. These receptors were collected from an adult in good health.

The chain carries TRBV6-6 and TRBJ1-6; the D gene is possibly TRBD1 (6 bases). The CDR3 runs 16 residues. Germline CDR1 MNHNY, CDR2 SVGAGI (reference sequence). The ends were cut back, 5 bases at V and 6 bases at J, with 17 bases in the middle. DNA for the CDR3: TGTGCCAGCAGTCTCGGGGGCAGGGGAGCTAATTCACCCCTCCACTTT. As protein: CASSLGGRGANSPLHF.

The V gene is TRBV7-2, the J gene TRBJ1-2, with unresolved D. V was cut by 1 base and J by 8 bases, with 14 bases left in between. This CDR3 has 14 amino acids. Per germline, CDR1 SGHTA and CDR2 FQGNSA. This CDR3 is CASSLGSRLKGYTF. The CDR3 nucleotides read TGTGCCAGCAGCTTAGGTTCCAGGTTGAAGGGCTACACCTTC.

This clone has a single count. The chain combines TRBV3-1 (or the pseudogene TRBV3-2) with TRBJ2-7, with D unclear. The CDR3 has 14 residues. Trimming took off 4 bases at V and 0 bases at J, with 10 bases between the two ends. From germline, CDR1 is LGHDT and CDR2 YNNKEL (reference sequence). The DNA for the CDR3 is TGTGCCAGCAGCCGGGTTTGGAGCTCCTACGAGCAGTACTTC. This encodes CASSRVWSSYEQYF.

This sequence joins TRBV7-3 and TRBJ1-3, with D maybe TRBD1 (5 bases). This CDR3 is 17 amino acids long. V was cut by 5 bases and J by 0 bases, with 17 bases left in between. The germline V gene has CDR1 SGHTA and CDR2 FQGTGA. DNA for the CDR3: TGTGCCAGCAGCGCTCGGGAAGGGGCCCTCTCTGGAAACACCATATATTTT. Protein sequence: CASSAREGALSGNTIYF.

J is TRBJ2-1 and V is TRBV20-1; D unclear. The CDR3 is 13 amino acids. Between the trimmed V and J ends, which lost 3 bases and 7 bases, there was a span of 13 bases. CDR1 and CDR2 (germline): DFQATT, SNEGSKA (reference sequence). The CDR3 is CSASGSLVNEQFF. Written as DNA, the CDR3 is TGCAGTGCTAGTGGGTCGTTGGTGAATGAGCAGTTCTTC.

This clone was observed once. The rearrangement uses TRBV19 and TRBJ2-2, with TRBD1 matching 9 bases. The germline V gene has CDR1 LNHDA and CDR2 SQIVND (reference sequence). Trimming removed 9 bases from V and 5 bases from J; junction bases left unmatched: 10. CDR3 size: 15 residues. As DNA, the CDR3 is TGTGCCAGCGCGGGGCGGACAGGGGTTACCGGGGAGCTGTTTTTT. Its protein is CASAGRTGVTGELFF. The complete variable domain, with remaining parts taken from reference TRBV19 and TRBJ2-2, reads DGGITQSPKYLFRKEGQNVTLSCEQNLNHDAMYWYRQDPGQGLRLIYYSQIVNDFQKGDIAEGYSVSREKKESFPLTVTSAQKNPTAFYLCASAGRTGVTGELFFGEGSRLTVL.

The V gene is TRBV7-2, the J gene TRBJ1-2, with TRBD1 as a possible D gene (6 bases). In germline, CDR1 is SGHTA, CDR2 FQGNSA. Trimming left V 1 base short and J 2 bases short, with 11 bases between. CDR3 length: 15 residues. This CDR3 is CASSLEGGPNYGYTF. CDR3 DNA sequence: TGTGCCAGCAGCTTAGAGGGGGGTCCCAACTATGGCTACACCTTC.

The V call is TRBV7-8, the J call TRBJ1-5; D possibly corresponds to TRBD1 (5 bases). Germline V gives CDR1 SGHVS, CDR2 FQNEAQ. V was cut by 1 base and J by 0 bases, with 10 bases left in between. This CDR3 region has 16 residues. The CDR3 protein is CASSLGGRASNQPQHF. CDR3 nucleotide sequence: TGTGCCAGCAGCTTAGGAGGCAGGGCTAGCAATCAGCCCCAGCATTTT.

The V and J genes are TRBV5-6 and TRBJ1-3; the match to TRBD1 covers 7 bases. The V gene's germline CDR1 is SGHDT and CDR2 YYEEEE. The CDR3 has 14 residues. V gave up 3 bases and J gave up 6 bases; unmatched junction bases: 6. In DNA form, the CDR3 reads TGTGCCAGCAGCTCCTATGACAGGGAAAACACCATATATTTT. Encoded protein: CASSSYDRENTIYF.

V usage is TRBV12-5 and J usage is TRBJ1-5; a possible D gene is TRBD1 (5 bases). Trimming took 7 bases from V and 4 from J, leaving 14 bases between them. CDR1 and CDR2 from the germline V gene are LGHNT and FRNRAP. The CDR3 is 14 amino acids. The CDR3 protein is CASALGDGNQPQHF. The CDR3 bases are TGTGCTAGTGCCCTGGGGGACGGGAATCAGCCCCAGCATTTT.

V usage is TRBV29-1 and J usage is TRBJ2-3; D is unresolved. The CDR3 sequence is 15 residues long. Germline values: CDR1 SQVTM, CDR2 ANQGSEA. Trimming shortened V by 0 bases and J by 2 bases, and 12 bases separated the two germline ends. CDR3 bases: TGCAGCGTTGAAGAAAACCCCCTATTCACAGATACGCAGTATTTT. Translation gives CSVEENPLFTDTQYF.

The chain employs TRBV6-6 and TRBJ2-7; 7 bases fit TRBD1. The length of the CDR3 is 14 residues. J lost 3 bases, V lost 4 bases, and 6 bases had no gene match. In germline, CDR1 is MNHNY, CDR2 SVGAGI (reference sequence). CDR3 in amino acids: CASSSYRGIYEQYV. The CDR3 DNA reads as TGTGCCAGCAGTTCTTACAGGGGAATCTACGAGCAGTACGTC.

The sample holds one count of this clone. The chain is built from TRBV19 and TRBJ1-2, with D uncertain. The germline CDR1 and CDR2 sequences are LNHDA and SQIVND (reference sequence). V was trimmed by 5 bases and J by 2 bases, leaving 6 bases between them. This CDR3 has 12 residues. The CDR3 spells CASSPGNYGYTF. The DNA of the CDR3 is TGTGCCAGTAGTCCCGGGAACTATGGCTACACCTTC. Looking up the rest from reference TRBV19 and TRBJ1-2 gives the full variable domain: DGGITQSPKYLFRKEGQNVTLSCEQNLNHDAMYWYRQDPGQGLRLIYYSQIVNDFQKGDIAEGYSVSREKKESFPLTVTSAQKNPTAFYLCASSPGNYGYTFGSGTRLTVV.

J is TRBJ2-3 and V is TRBV10-3; D is perhaps TRBD1 or TRBD2 (5 bases each). The length of the CDR3 is 15 residues. V gave up 10 bases and J gave up 2 bases, with 19 bases separating them. CDR1 and CDR2 (germline): ENHRY, SYGVKD. The CDR3 DNA sequence: TGTGCCACTATAAAGGGGACCCCCCACACAGATACGCAGTATTTT. The encoded protein is CATIKGTPHTDTQYF.

J is TRBJ2-3 and V is TRBV5-6; D remains unclear. Germline CDR1 reads SGHDT; CDR2 reads YYEEEE. The V end lost 1 base, the J end lost 1 base, and 4 bases lay between the germline ends. The CDR3 has 13 amino acids. Here the CDR3 reads CASSLMGTDTQYF. CDR3 bases: TGTGCCAGCAGCTTGATGGGCACAGATACGCAGTATTTT.

The rearrangement joins TRBV9 to TRBJ2-5; D unclear. The CDR3 covers 11 residues. The V and J ends lost 4 bases and 3 bases respectively, with 4 bases between them. Germline CDR1 SGDLS, CDR2 YYNGEE. CDR3 sequence (DNA): TGTGCCAGCAGCAAAGAAGAGACCCAGTACTTC. The encoded protein is CASSKEETQYF.

This clone has only a few counts. The rearrangement links TRBV28 to TRBJ1-1; D may be TRBD1 (5 bases). Trimming took 6 bases from V and 4 from J, leaving 21 bases between them. Germline V gene sequence: CDR1 MDHEN, CDR2 SYDVKM. There are 16 residues in the CDR3. For the CDR3, the DNA is TGTGCCAGCAGACCAGGACTCCGGGGGAGAGGCACTGAAGCTTTCTTT. It yields the protein CASRPGLRGRGTEAFF.

The chain combines TRBV19 with TRBJ1-1, with 10 bases identical to TRBD1. The germline gives CDR1 LNHDA, CDR2 SQIVND (reference sequence). Losses at the gene ends were 5 bases for V and 11 bases for J; bases not matched to a gene: 11. The CDR3 sequence is 14 residues long. The CDR3 protein is CASSAGTGVLHAFF. The CDR3 nucleotides read TGTGCCAGTAGTGCCGGGACAGGGGTTTTGCATGCTTTCTTT.

The chain carries TRBV7-2 and TRBJ2-1, with D unresolved. Germline CDR1 is SGHTA and CDR2 is FQGNSA. V was shortened by 3 bases and J by 4 bases, with 7 bases between the two germline ends. The CDR3 totals 13 residues. CDR3 sequence: CASSFNAYNEQFF. DNA of the CDR3: TGTGCCAGCAGCTTCAACGCGTACAATGAGCAGTTCTTC.

This chain links TRBV5-4 with TRBJ2-7; 9 bases agree with TRBD1. Trimming took 4 bases from V and 5 from J; bases not matched to a gene: 10. The CDR3 length is 15 residues. Germline loops: CDR1 SGHNT, CDR2 YYREEE (reference sequence). The CDR3 here is CASSPPGQGSNEQYF. The CDR3 bases are TGTGCCAGCAGCCCCCCGGGACAGGGCTCGAACGAGCAGTACTTC.

The rearrangement uses TRBV27 and TRBJ2-5, with D possibly TRBD2 on 7 matching bases. CDR1 and CDR2 (germline): MNHEY, SMNVEV (reference sequence). Deletions cut 3 bases from V and 4 bases from J, with 15 bases between. CDR3 size: 15 residues. The CDR3 region has the DNA TGTGCCAGCAGTTTTAGGGGGGGGGCCTCAGAGACCCAGTACTTC. Translating it yields CASSFRGGASETQYF.

The chain couples TRBV30 to TRBJ1-1; D possibly corresponds to TRBD1 (5 bases). Germline V gene sequence: CDR1 GTSNPN, CDR2 SVGIG (reference sequence). This CDR3 has 16 residues. V was pared by 2 bases and J by 3 bases, with 19 bases between. The CDR3 protein is CAWSRPPNRLYTEAFF. As DNA, the CDR3 is TGTGCCTGGAGTCGCCCGCCCAACAGGCTTTACACTGAAGCTTTCTTT.

In its sample, this clone was seen once. The rearrangement joins TRBV28 to TRBJ2-3; D may match TRBD1 or TRBD2 (6 bases each). The V and J ends lost 9 bases and 5 bases respectively, with 21 bases between them. Germline CDR1 reads MDHEN; CDR2 reads SYDVKM. The CDR3 is 15 amino acids. CDR3 sequence: CASHPWGAGVDTQYF. The DNA for the CDR3 is TGTGCCAGTCATCCCTGGGGGGCTGGAGTAGATACGCAGTATTTT.

This chain joins TRBV5-1 and TRBJ1-2; no clear D. Germline V CDR1 and CDR2: SGHRS, YFSETQ. The CDR3 runs to 11 residues. The germline V and J ends were trimmed by 4 bases and 8 bases, with 9 bases remaining between them. DNA of the CDR3: TGCGCCAGCAGCCCTGGAATAGGCTACACCTTC. The encoded protein is CASSPGIGYTF. Combining the CDR3 with reference TRBV5-1 and TRBJ1-2 gives the whole variable domain KAGVTQTPRYLIKTRGQQVTLSCSPISGHRSVSWYQQTPGQGLQFLFEYFSETQRNKGNFPGRFSGRQFSNSRSEMNVSTLELGDSALYLCASSPGIGYTFGSGTRLTVV.

V usage is TRBV28 and J usage is TRBJ1-1; 9 bases are a match to TRBD1. The CDR3 loop spans 13 amino acids. Germline V gene sequence: CDR1 MDHEN, CDR2 SYDVKM. V trimming: 5 bases; J trimming: 7 bases; junction bases outside the gene matches: 5. In DNA, the CDR3 is TGTGCCAGCAGTCTCACAGGGGGCCGTGAAGCTTTCTTT. It yields the protein CASSLTGGREAFF.

V usage is TRBV10-3 and J usage is TRBJ1-2; unclear D gene. Germline V CDR1 and CDR2: ENHRY, SYGVKD. CDR3 length: 13 amino acids. V dropped 0 bases and J dropped 2 bases, with 4 bases sitting between them. The CDR3 sequence: CAISESRNYGYTF. The CDR3 DNA sequence: TGTGCCATCAGTGAGTCACGGAACTATGGCTACACCTTC.

V usage is TRBV7-2 and J usage is TRBJ1-2; TRBD1 is a possible D gene (5 bases). Germline CDR1 reads SGHTA; CDR2 reads FQGNSA. The CDR3 contains 17 residues. With 6 bases removed from V and 2 bases from J, the gap between germline ends came to 22 bases. CDR3 sequence (DNA): TGTGCCAGCAGGCCCGGGACGGAGCAGACGTTCAACTATGGCTACACCTTC. Protein sequence: CASRPGTEQTFNYGYTF.

The chain links TRBV15 to TRBJ1-1; 11 bases line up with TRBD1. This CDR3 is built from 14 residues. CDR1 LNHNV and CDR2 YYDKDF come from the germline V gene (reference sequence). J was trimmed by 8 bases and V by 4 bases; bases with no gene match: 6. As DNA, the CDR3 is TGTGCCACCAGCATTCCGGGACAGGGGGTAGAAGCTTTCTTT. Protein sequence: CATSIPGQGVEAFF. The whole variable domain, filled in from reference TRBV15 and TRBJ1-1, reads DAMVIQNPRYQVTQFGKPVTLSCSQTLNHNVMYWYQQKSSQAPKLLFHYYDKDFNNEADTPDNFQSRRPNTSFCFLDIRSPGLGDTAMYLCATSIPGQGVEAFFGQGTRLTVV.

This chain links TRBV7-9 with TRBJ2-3, with D hard to call. The CDR3 extends over 13 amino acids. Germline V gene data show CDR1 as SEHNR and CDR2 as FQNEAQ (reference sequence). Trimming took 3 bases from V and 3 from J, leaving 7 bases between them. CDR3 sequence reads: CASSFSRTDTQYF. CDR3 nucleotides: TGTGCCAGCAGCTTTTCCCGTACAGATACGCAGTATTTT.

The chain is built from TRBV11-2 and TRBJ2-1; TRBD2 matches at 15 bases. V shed 2 bases, J shed 5 bases, and the junction held 7 bases outside the gene matches. Germline V gives CDR1 SGHAT, CDR2 FQNNGV. The CDR3 has 18 residues. The CDR3 DNA reads TGTGCCAGCAGCTTAAGCCGGACTAGCGGGGGGGCTAACAATGAGCAGTTCTTC. This translates into CASSLSRTSGGANNEQFF.